The rows below give T cell receptor beta chains drawn from one sample of a study of blood T cells in healthy people across ages. A single record per CDR3 protein comes from TCRdb applying MiXCR to the 5' RACE reads. The sample records hundreds of thousands of distinct CDR3 sequences, roughly 30% being singletons. Sequencing was performed on blood. These TCRs come from a woman older than 75 in good health. Both conserved end residues are part of each CDR3. Some rows have no size entry. The others give once, few or many, or a class for an expanded clone.

>TRBJ1-2|-|TRBV7-9
CASSSRRQDSIGYTF
>TRBJ2-1|once|TRBV6-5
CASTNMRLSSYNEQFF
>TRBJ1-1|-|TRBV29-1
CSVADPGFMNTEAFF
>TRBJ1-4|few|TRBV6-5
CASSYSPTRDRGRGNEKLFF
>TRBJ1-5|many|TRBV19
CASTGTANGNQPQHF
>TRBJ1-2|-|TRBV7-9
CASSPGQGAYYGYTF
>TRBJ2-5|-|TRBV23-1
CASSRAAVGKETQYF
>TRBJ1-6|-|TRBV20-1
CSARAQSAGSPLHF
>TRBJ2-6|many|TRBV5-1
CASSFLRTGANVLTF
>TRBJ2-1|many|TRBV29-1
CSAYSGLNEQFF
>TRBJ1-3|-|TRBV5-8
CASSFPAVGAGNTIYF
>TRBJ1-1|few|TRBV29-1
CSVAGRADIEAFF
>TRBJ2-3|many|TRBV20-1
CSASRGFGTDTQYF
>TRBJ2-7|-|TRBV4-1
CASSQRETSGSYEQYF
>TRBJ2-5|many|TRBV30
CAWSVRGKETQYF
>TRBJ2-7|many|TRBV6-5
CASSYPNRVGYEQYF
>TRBJ1-1|-|TRBV18
CASTYETGEAFF
>TRBJ2-7|-|TRBV12-3/TRBV12-4
CASSLVRADEQYF
>TRBJ2-7|-|TRBV21-1
CASNLLAGEYNEQYF
>TRBJ2-5|-|TRBV12-3/TRBV12-4
CASNPKETQYF
>TRBJ2-3|-|TRBV28
CASGSERGGADTQYF
>TRBJ2-5|many|TRBV20-1
CSAREGRASGFQETQYF
>TRBJ2-3|many|TRBV4-2
CASSQDTASGPTDTQYF
>TRBJ1-4|few|TRBV7-9
CASSPTGWSNEKLFF
>TRBJ2-7|many|TRBV2
CASKAGGRSYEQYF
>TRBJ2-3|once|TRBV29-1
CSAWTRLGNTDTQYF
>TRBJ2-4|-|TRBV20-1
CSAYTGTEQYF
>TRBJ1-1|many|TRBV20-1
CSASHTGRGVWNTEAFF
>TRBJ2-3|-|TRBV5-1
CASGPTSGRTDTQYF
>TRBJ1-3|many|TRBV7-2
CASSSPVISGNTIYF
>TRBJ2-5|-|TRBV7-9
CVSNFSQSNNEQYF
>TRBJ2-3|many|TRBV29-1
CSVQGGTGAGTDTQYF
>TRBJ2-7|many|TRBV6-5
CASSSLAGGKYEQYF
>TRBJ1-2|-|TRBV9
CASSAGQGAGYTF
>TRBJ2-1|many|TRBV30
CAWSRKAGAGNEQFF
>TRBJ2-2|-|TRBV20-1
CSARRDRGNTGELFF
>TRBJ2-1|-|TRBV27
CAPPEGSYNEQFF
>TRBJ2-7|-|TRBV6-1
CASRQQTTREQYF
>TRBJ1-1|-|TRBV4-3
CASSPHRETTNTEAFF
>TRBJ2-5|-|TRBV19
CASSIVRLETQYF
>TRBJ2-4|many|TRBV24-1
CATSDRTGGGKNIQYF
>TRBJ1-5|many|TRBV9
CASSAGTASNQPQHF
>TRBJ1-5|-|TRBV5-1
CASSLDGGGFQPQHF
>TRBJ2-1|many|TRBV9
CASSVTSGVNEQFF
>TRBJ1-3|few|TRBV9
CASSVAQDRGLDTIYF
>TRBJ2-1|many|TRBV6-4
CASSVLQGNEQFF
>TRBJ2-3|-|TRBV5-1
CASSLGQGGPTDTQYF
>TRBJ2-7|few|TRBV19
CASSIAGQGIYEQYF
>TRBJ2-7|-|TRBV7-2
CASSPWGPSGGRNSSYEQYF
>TRBJ1-1|many|TRBV6-5
CASSSGTGLSNTEAFF
>TRBJ2-1|many|TRBV20-1
CSAPVRASGAGEQFF
>TRBJ1-5|many|TRBV4-2
CASSQEPRFDNQPQHF
>TRBJ1-3|-|TRBV6-5
CASSGFTGTSGNTIYF
>TRBJ1-1|many|TRBV20-1
CSAARQGDWVNTEAFF
>TRBJ2-3|many|TRBV4-3
CASSQAGDWTSGTDTQYF
>TRBJ2-7|-|TRBV2
CVSLGGWRGNSYEQYF